A selection of T cell receptor beta chains follows, all from one sample in a study of technical replicates of blood from a handful of donors. Clones were read by immunoSEQ multiplex PCR, and TCRdb kept only the in-frame ones, dropping some. The table lists under 85,000 clones, roughly 93% of them singletons. Sequencing input: T cells isolated from PBMCs. All receptors derive from a human donor in good health. The CDR3 runs from the conserved cysteine through the conserved F or W. Fields, in order: J gene, D gene, V gene, CDR3 protein, CDR3 DNA. A D gene is named only where the DNA matches it firmly.

TRBJ2-7 | TRBD2 | TRBV27 | CASSVSGTSDTYEQYF | TGTGCCAGCAGTGTATCCGGGACTAGCGATACCTACGAGCAGTACTTC
TRBJ1-5 | - | TRBV5-8 | CASSFYYSNQPQHF | TGTGCCAGCAGCTTCTACTATAGCAATCAGCCCCAGCATTTT
TRBJ2-7 | TRBD2 | TRBV5-4 | CASSPSSGRSYEQYF | TGTGCCAGCAGCCCGTCTAGCGGGAGGAGCTACGAGCAGTACTTC
TRBJ1-2 | - | TRBV19 | CASSTVGAAGRTF | TGTGCCAGTAGTACCGTGGGGGCCGCTGGCAGGACCTTC
TRBJ1-2 | TRBD1 | TRBV28 | CASRSPGQGGYGYTF | TGTGCCAGCAGATCTCCGGGACAGGGAGGTTATGGCTACACCTTC
TRBJ2-7 | TRBD1 | TRBV28 | CASSPPDRKGSYEQYF | TGTGCCAGCAGCCCCCCGGACAGGAAGGGCTCCTACGAGCAGTACTTC
TRBJ1-2 | - | TRBV6-6 | CASSYSAGNYGYTF | TGTGCCAGCAGTTACTCGGCAGGGAACTATGGCTACACCTTC
TRBJ2-2 | - | TRBV27 | CASSLRTTTAGELFF | TGTGCCAGCTCCCTTCGAACCACTACCGCCGGGGAGCTGTTTTTT
TRBJ2-1 | TRBD2 | TRBV7-6 | CASSYLDLAGDNEQFF | TGTGCCAGCAGCTACCTAGACCTAGCGGGAGACAATGAGCAGTTCTTC
TRBJ2-7 | - | TRBV5-4 | CASSFGESYEQYF | TGTGCCAGCAGCTTCGGGGAGTCCTACGAGCAGTACTTC
TRBJ2-1 | - | TRBV20-1 | CSSGEQFF | TGCAGTTCGGGTGAGCAGTTCTTC
TRBJ1-1 | TRBD1 | TRBV5-5 | CASSLAGTDTEAFF | TGTGCCAGCAGCTTGGCGGGGACAGACACTGAAGCTTTCTTT
TRBJ2-7 | - | TRBV5-1 | CASSLATDGYEQYF | TGCGCCAGCAGCTTGGCCACAGACGGATACGAGCAGTACTTC
TRBJ1-3 | - | TRBV19 | CATGGKHGNTIYF | TGTGCCACCGGGGGGAAACACGGAAACACCATATATTTT
TRBJ2-7 | TRBD1 | TRBV5-1 | CASSTRQGSYEQYF | TGCGCCAGCAGCACCCGACAGGGGAGCTACGAGCAGTACTTC
TRBJ2-7 | TRBD1 | TRBV4-1 | CASSHHGTGSNYEQYF | TGCGCCAGCAGCCACCACGGGACAGGGAGCAACTACGAGCAGTACTTC
TRBJ2-5 | TRBD1 | TRBV6-1 | CASSARQGKETQYF | TGTGCCAGCAGTGCTCGACAGGGGAAAGAGACCCAGTACTTC
TRBJ2-7 | - | TRBV5-1 | CASSPWGADSYEQYF | TGCGCCAGCAGCCCCTGGGGCGCGGACTCCTACGAGCAGTACTTC